This TCR beta chain was captured in a study of blood T cell repertoires in COVID-19. Study-wide context: Acute and convalescent COVID-19 specimens originated in the United States, Italy and Spain. T cells, B-cell-depleted T cells, or PBMCs provided the cDNA or gDNA that served as material.

The length of the CDR3 is 15 residues. Germline loops: CDR1 LGHNA, CDR2 YSLEER. V was clipped by 0 bases and J by 6 bases, with 14 bases between them. Method: immunoSEQ multiplex PCR; TCRdb's copy keeps in-frame clones and lacks some. This table has tens of thousands of clones, roughly four fifths appearing once. V usage is TRBV4-3 and J usage is TRBJ2-5; TRBD2 is a possible D gene (7 bases). The receptor's source is a middle-aged man with active or convalescent COVID-19. The sample taken for sequencing was peripheral blood. The CDR3 nucleotides read TGCGCCAGCAGCCAAGATTCGGGGGGCGGGCAGACCCAGTACTTC. This gives the protein CASSQDSGGGQTQYF.